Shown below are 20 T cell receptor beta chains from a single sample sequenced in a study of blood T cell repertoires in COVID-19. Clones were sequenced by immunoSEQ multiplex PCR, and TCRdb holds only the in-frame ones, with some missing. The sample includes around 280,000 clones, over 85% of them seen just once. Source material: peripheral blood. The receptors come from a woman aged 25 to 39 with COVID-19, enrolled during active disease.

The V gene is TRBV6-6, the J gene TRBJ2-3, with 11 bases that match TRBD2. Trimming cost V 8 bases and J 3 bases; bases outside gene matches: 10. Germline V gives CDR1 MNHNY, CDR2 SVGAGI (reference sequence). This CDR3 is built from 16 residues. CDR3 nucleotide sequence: TGTGCCAGCTCGACCCTTAGCGGGGGGGGGACAGATACGCAGTATTTT. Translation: CASSTLSGGGTDTQYF.

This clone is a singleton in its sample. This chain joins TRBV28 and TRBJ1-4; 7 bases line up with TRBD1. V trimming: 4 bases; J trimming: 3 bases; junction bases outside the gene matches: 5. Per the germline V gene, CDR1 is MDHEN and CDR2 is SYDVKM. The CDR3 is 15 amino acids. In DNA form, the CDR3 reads TGTGCCAGCAGTTCGCCGGGACAGCCTAATGAAAAACTGTTTTTT. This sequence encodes CASSSPGQPNEKLFF.

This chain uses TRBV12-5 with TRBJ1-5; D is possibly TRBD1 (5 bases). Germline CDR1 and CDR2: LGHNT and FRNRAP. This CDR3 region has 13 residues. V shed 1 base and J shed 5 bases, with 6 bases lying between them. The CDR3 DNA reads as TGTGCTAGTGGTTTGGGCAGGGATCAGCCCCAGCATTTT. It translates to CASGLGRDQPQHF.

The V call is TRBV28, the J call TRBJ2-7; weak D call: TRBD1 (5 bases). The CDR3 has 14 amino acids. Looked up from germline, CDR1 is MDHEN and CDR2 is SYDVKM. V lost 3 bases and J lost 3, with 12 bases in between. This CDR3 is CASSLRTTRYEQYF. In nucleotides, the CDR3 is TGTGCCAGCAGTTTGAGGACAACGCGCTACGAGCAGTACTTC.

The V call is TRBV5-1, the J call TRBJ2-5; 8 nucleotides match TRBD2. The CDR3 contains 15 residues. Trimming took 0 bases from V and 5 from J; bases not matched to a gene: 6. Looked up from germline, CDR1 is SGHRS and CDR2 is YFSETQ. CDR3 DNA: TGCGCCAGCAGCTTGGCGGGGGGGATAAGGGAGACCCAGTACTTC. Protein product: CASSLAGGIRETQYF.

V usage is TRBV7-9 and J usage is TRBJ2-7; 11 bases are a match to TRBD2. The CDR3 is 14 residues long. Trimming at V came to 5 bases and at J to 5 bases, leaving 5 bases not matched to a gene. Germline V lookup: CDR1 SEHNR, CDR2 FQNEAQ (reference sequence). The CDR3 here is CASSQSSGGNEQYF. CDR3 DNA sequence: TGTGCCAGCAGCCAATCTAGCGGGGGGAACGAGCAGTACTTC.

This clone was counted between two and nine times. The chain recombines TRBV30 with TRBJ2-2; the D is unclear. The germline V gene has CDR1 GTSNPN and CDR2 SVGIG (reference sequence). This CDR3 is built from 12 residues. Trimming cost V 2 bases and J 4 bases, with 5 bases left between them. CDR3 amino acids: CAWSTSTGELFF. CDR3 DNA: TGTGCCTGGAGTACGAGCACCGGGGAGCTGTTTTTT.

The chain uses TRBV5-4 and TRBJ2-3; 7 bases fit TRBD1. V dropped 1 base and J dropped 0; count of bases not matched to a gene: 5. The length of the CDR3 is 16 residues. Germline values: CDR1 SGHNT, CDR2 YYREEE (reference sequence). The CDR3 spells CASSLRRTGSTDTQYF. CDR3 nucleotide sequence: TGTGCCAGCAGCTTGAGGAGGACAGGAAGCACAGATACGCAGTATTTT.

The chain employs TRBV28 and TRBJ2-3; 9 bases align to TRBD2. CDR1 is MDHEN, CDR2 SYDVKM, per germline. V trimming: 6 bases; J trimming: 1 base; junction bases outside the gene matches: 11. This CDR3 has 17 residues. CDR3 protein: CASSWPRASGGTDTQYF. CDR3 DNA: TGTGCCAGCAGCTGGCCCCGGGCTAGCGGGGGCACAGATACGCAGTATTTT.

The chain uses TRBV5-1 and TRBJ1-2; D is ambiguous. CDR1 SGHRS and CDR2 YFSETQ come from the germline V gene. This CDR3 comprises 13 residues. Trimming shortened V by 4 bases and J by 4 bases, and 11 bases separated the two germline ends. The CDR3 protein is CASSSSNSYGYTF. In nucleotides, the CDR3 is TGCGCCAGCAGCAGTTCGAACAGCTATGGCTACACCTTC. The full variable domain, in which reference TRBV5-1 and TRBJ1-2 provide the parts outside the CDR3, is KAGVTQTPRYLIKTRGQQVTLSCSPISGHRSVSWYQQTPGQGLQFLFEYFSETQRNKGNFPGRFSGRQFSNSRSEMNVSTLELGDSALYLCASSSSNSYGYTFGSGTRLTVV.

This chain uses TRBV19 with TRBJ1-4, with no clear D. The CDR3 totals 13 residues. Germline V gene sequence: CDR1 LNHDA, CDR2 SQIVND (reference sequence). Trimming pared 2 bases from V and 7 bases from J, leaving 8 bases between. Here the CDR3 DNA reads TGTGCCAGTAGTATAATCGCCGGTGAAAAACTGTTTTTT. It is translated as CASSIIAGEKLFF.

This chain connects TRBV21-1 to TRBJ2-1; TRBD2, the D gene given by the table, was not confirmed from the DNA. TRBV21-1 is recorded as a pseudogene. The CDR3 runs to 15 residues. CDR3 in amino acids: CASRTSGGSVNEQFF. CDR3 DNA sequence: TGTGCCAGCAGGACTAGCGGGGGGTCTGTCAATGAGCAGTTCTTC.

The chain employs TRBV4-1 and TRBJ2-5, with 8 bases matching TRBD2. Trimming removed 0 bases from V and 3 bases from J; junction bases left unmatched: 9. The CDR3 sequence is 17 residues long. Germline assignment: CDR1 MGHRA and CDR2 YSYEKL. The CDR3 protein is CASSQDFGGGTKETQYF. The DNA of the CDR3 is TGCGCCAGCAGCCAAGATTTTGGCGGGGGGACCAAAGAGACCCAGTACTTC.

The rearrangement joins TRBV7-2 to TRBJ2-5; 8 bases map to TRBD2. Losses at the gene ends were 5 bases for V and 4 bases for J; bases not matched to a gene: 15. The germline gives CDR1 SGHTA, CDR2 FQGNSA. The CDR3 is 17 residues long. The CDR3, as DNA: TGTGCCAGCAGCCCAGGGGAAGTAGCGGGGCGTCTAGAGACCCAGTACTTC. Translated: CASSPGEVAGRLETQYF.

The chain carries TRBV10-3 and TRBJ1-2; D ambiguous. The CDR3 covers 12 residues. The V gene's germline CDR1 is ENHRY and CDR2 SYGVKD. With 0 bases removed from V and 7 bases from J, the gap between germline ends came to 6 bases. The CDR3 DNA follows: TGTGCCATCAGTGAGTCCCCCGGTGGCTACACCTTC. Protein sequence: CAISESPGGYTF.

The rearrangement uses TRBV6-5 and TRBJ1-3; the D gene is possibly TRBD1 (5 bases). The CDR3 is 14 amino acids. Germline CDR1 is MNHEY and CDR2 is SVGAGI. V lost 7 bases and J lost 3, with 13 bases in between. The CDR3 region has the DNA TGTGCCAGCACCCACAGGAGACTTGGAAACACCATATATTTT. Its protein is CASTHRRLGNTIYF.

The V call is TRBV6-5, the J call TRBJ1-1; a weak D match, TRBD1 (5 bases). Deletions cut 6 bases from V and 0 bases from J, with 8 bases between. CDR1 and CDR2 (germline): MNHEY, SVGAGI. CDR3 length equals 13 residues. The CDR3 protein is CASRGLLNTEAFF. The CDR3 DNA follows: TGTGCCAGCAGGGGACTTTTGAACACTGAAGCTTTCTTT.

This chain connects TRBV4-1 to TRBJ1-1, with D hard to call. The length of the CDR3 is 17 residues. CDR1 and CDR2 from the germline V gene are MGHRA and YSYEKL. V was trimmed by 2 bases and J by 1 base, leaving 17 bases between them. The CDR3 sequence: CASSQFTTTTQNTEAFF. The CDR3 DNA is TGCGCCAGCAGCCAATTCACAACGACAACCCAGAACACTGAAGCTTTCTTT.

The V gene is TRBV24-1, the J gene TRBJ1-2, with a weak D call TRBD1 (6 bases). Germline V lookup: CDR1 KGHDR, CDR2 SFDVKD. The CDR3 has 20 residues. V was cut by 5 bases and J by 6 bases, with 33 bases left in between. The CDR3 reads CATSANDGETGTRNFHGYTF. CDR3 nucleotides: TGTGCCACCAGTGCGAACGATGGGGAGACCGGGACACGAAACTTTCATGGCTACACCTTC.

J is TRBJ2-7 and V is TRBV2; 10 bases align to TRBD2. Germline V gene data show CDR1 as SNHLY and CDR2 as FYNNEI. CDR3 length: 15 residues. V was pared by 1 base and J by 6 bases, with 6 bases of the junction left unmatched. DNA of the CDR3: TGTGCCAGCAGTGAAGAACGGCTAGCGGGGGCCGAGCAGTACTTC. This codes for CASSEERLAGAEQYF.